This T cell receptor beta chain was documented in a study of T cells in Graves' hyperthyroidism and ophthalmopathy. This clonotype was seen repeatedly, ten times or more. RNA transcripts provided the source from which TCR beta CDR3 regions were amplified. TCR CDR3 underwent first-round RT-PCR with the HTBI primer set. TCRdb re-analysed the multiplex PCR reads in MiXCR, keeping a single row per CDR3 protein. This sample has 640,000 or so distinct CDR3 sequences; about 14% occur once, and the top ten carry approximately 6.4%. Germline V gene data show CDR1 as SGHTA and CDR2 as FQGNSA. The CDR3 is 14 amino acids. The trim removed 7 bases at V and 2 bases at J, leaving 4 bases unmatched.

Sequenced input: blood. This TCR came from a woman between 18 and 29 years old with Graves' ophthalmopathy. This rearrangement joins TRBV7-2 to TRBJ1-2, with TRBD1 identical over 10 bases. The chain's CDR3 is CASTRQGANYGYTF. DNA of the CDR3: TGTGCCAGCACCAGACAGGGGGCAAACTATGGCTACACCTTC.